What follows describes a single T cell receptor (beta chain). The antigen remains undetermined. This sample stems from a study of T cell responses to AZD1222 COVID-19 vaccine. General study results and limits: Increased Spike-specific TCR breadth and depth were observed after two AZD1222 doses. Repertoire sampling occurred only after the peak T cell response. Donors in the cohort were predominantly white British and more often female, and clonal diversity was possibly underestimated.

Assay used: immunoSEQ multiplex PCR; TCRdb lists only in-frame clones, some missing. The profile shows some 70,000 clones, 80% of them singletons. This TCR was recovered from an adult who received the AZD1222 COVID-19 vaccine. This material consisted of peripheral blood, taken 28 days after the second AZD1222 dose.

CDR3 bases: TGTGCCAGCAGCCCCTACAGGGAGAATTCACCCCTCCACTTT. Its protein product is CASSPYRENSPLHF. The rearrangement uses TRBV3-1 (or the pseudogene TRBV3-2) and TRBJ1-6; possibly TRBD1 for D (6 bases). CDR1 and CDR2 from the germline V gene are LGHDT and YNNKEL (reference sequence). This CDR3 contains 14 residues. Trimming removed 4 bases from V and 7 bases from J, with 11 bases in between.